One T cell receptor beta chain is described in this entry. Followed over time, Seattle patients had been enrolled while infection was active. Sequencing used immunoSEQ multiplex PCR; TCRdb keeps in-frame clones, though not all of them. The sample carries about 370,000 clones, 70% to 90% recorded once. These data originate in a study of blood T cell repertoires in COVID-19. The CDR3 totals 13 residues. V was pared by 6 bases and J by 1 base, with 6 bases of the junction left unmatched. CDR1 and CDR2 (germline): SQVTM, ANQGSEA. V usage is TRBV29-1 and J usage is TRBJ2-7; 7 nucleotides align to TRBD1. What was sequenced was peripheral blood. This clonotype originated in a young woman with COVID-19, enrolled during active disease. This CDR3 reads CSVGQAESYEQYF. In DNA, the CDR3 is TGCAGCGTCGGACAGGCCGAGTCCTACGAGCAGTACTTC.